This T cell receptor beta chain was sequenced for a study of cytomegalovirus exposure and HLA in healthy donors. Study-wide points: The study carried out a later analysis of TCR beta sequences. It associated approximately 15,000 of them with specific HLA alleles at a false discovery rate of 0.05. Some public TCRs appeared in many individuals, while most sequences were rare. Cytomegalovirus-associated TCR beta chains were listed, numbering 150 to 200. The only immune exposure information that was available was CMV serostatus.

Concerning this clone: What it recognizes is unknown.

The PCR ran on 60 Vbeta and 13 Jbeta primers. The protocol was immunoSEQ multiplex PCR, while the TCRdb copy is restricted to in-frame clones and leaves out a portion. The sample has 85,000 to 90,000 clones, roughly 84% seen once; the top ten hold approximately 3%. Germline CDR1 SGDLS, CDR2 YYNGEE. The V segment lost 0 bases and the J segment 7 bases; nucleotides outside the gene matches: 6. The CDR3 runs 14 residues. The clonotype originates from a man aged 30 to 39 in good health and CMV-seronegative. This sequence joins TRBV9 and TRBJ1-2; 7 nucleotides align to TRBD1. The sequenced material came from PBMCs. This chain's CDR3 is CASSVGTGMFGYTF. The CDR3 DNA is TGTGCCAGCAGCGTAGGGACAGGAATGTTTGGCTACACCTTC.